The 29 T cell receptor beta chains below all came from one sample that was sequenced in a study of glioma-infiltrating T cells. Using RNA template, CDR3s of TCR alpha and beta were amplified with iRepertoire arm-PCR. TCRdb reanalysed the multiplex PCR reads using MiXCR and keeps one entry per CDR3 protein. The sample consists of more than 350,000 distinct CDR3 sequences, about two fifths of them appearing once. Sequencing used glioma tissue, nonneoplastic brain tissue, or PBMCs (not recorded which). The receptors stem from a human donor with low-grade glioma or glioblastoma, undergoing nonglioma brain surgery, or in good health (not recorded which).

V is TRBV4-3 and J is TRBJ1-1; tentative D call: TRBD1 (5 bases). The V end was cut by 0 bases, the J end by 3 bases, with 14 bases between. Looked up from germline, CDR1 is LGHNA and CDR2 is YSLEER. This CDR3 spans 16 amino acids. The CDR3 DNA is TGCGCCAGCAGCCAAGATCGGCAGTGGGGGTACACTGAAGCTTTCTTT. This gives the protein CASSQDRQWGYTEAFF.

The V call is TRBV5-1, the J call TRBJ2-1; the match to TRBD2 covers 9 bases. V gave up 0 bases and J gave up 2 bases; unmatched junction bases: 6. Germline V lookup: CDR1 SGHRS, CDR2 YFSETQ. The CDR3 consists of 17 residues. The CDR3 loop reads CASSLGLAGSPYNEQFF. For the CDR3, the DNA is TGCGCCAGCAGCTTGGGGCTAGCGGGAAGTCCCTACAATGAGCAGTTCTTC.

V is TRBV20-1 and J is TRBJ1-5; D unresolved. Between the trimmed V and J ends, which lost 2 bases and 6 bases, there was a span of 11 bases. The germline gives CDR1 DFQATT, CDR2 SNEGSKA (reference sequence). This CDR3 has 13 amino acids. Here the CDR3 DNA reads TGCAGTGCTAGATCCGATTTTCGTCAGCCCCAGCATTTT. Translated, it gives CSARSDFRQPQHF.

The chain uses TRBV28 and TRBJ1-1; D is possibly TRBD1 (6 bases). V dropped 1 base and J dropped 1 base, with 10 bases sitting between them. This CDR3 spans 15 amino acids. CDR1 MDHEN and CDR2 SYDVKM come from the germline V gene. For the CDR3, the DNA is TGTGCCAGCAGTTTATATGAAGGGGGGAACACTGAAGCTTTCTTT. Translating gives CASSLYEGGNTEAFF.

V usage is TRBV28 and J usage is TRBJ2-7; 7 positions match TRBD1. The germline CDR1 and CDR2 sequences are MDHEN and SYDVKM. Losses at the gene ends were 2 bases for V and 7 bases for J; bases not matched to a gene: 14. The CDR3 sequence is 16 residues long. The CDR3 loop is CASSLGPGQNHGEQYF. The CDR3 nucleotides are TGTGCCAGCAGTTTAGGTCCGGGACAGAACCATGGGGAGCAGTACTTC.

This clonotype was seen more than once but under ten times. The chain joins TRBV14 to TRBJ2-7; TRBD2 agrees at 8 bases. With 2 bases clipped from V and 3 bases from J, the junction kept 9 bases outside the gene matches. CDR3 length: 16 amino acids. Germline CDR1 SGHDN, CDR2 FVKESK. DNA of the CDR3: TGTGCCAGCAGCCAAAAACAGACTAGCGCGGTCTACGAGCAGTACTTC. Its protein product is CASSQKQTSAVYEQYF.

The chain couples TRBV6-5 to TRBJ2-1; TRBD1 might be the D (5 bases). Per germline, CDR1 MNHEY and CDR2 SVGAGI. This CDR3 is built from 17 residues. V was trimmed by 6 bases and J by 0 bases, leaving 18 bases between them. CDR3 bases: TGTGCCAGCAGCTCCTCTCTGGGGCAAAGCTCCTACAATGAGCAGTTCTTC. It encodes CASSSSLGQSSYNEQFF.

Comment on this clonotype: A much larger clone is a single base away; this may be a read error. The V call is TRBV27, the J call TRBJ2-7; D is perhaps TRBD2 (5 bases). The CDR3 totals 13 residues. In germline, CDR1 is MNHEY, CDR2 SMNVEV (reference sequence). DNA for the CDR3: TGTGCCAGCAGTTTATCATCGGGGTATCAGCAGCACTTC. This translates into CASSLSSGYQQHF.

This chain links TRBV20-1 with TRBJ2-1, with D maybe TRBD2 (6 bases). This CDR3 has 13 amino acids. With 5 bases removed from V and 6 bases from J, the gap between germline ends came to 14 bases. CDR1 is DFQATT, CDR2 SNEGSKA, per germline (reference sequence). In nucleotides, the CDR3 is TGCAGTGCTCCCCTGCGGGATTTCAATGAGCAGTTCTTC. Its translation is CSAPLRDFNEQFF.

This clonotype was recorded a few times. The V and J genes are TRBV20-1 and TRBJ2-1; possibly TRBD2 for D (5 bases). This CDR3 comprises 15 residues. Germline CDR1 reads DFQATT; CDR2 reads SNEGSKA (reference sequence). The V end was cut by 0 bases, the J end by 4 bases, with 13 bases between. CDR3 region: CSARDVRERYNEQFF. The CDR3 nucleotides read TGCAGTGCTAGAGATGTGAGGGAGAGATACAATGAGCAGTTCTTC.

The gene calls are TRBV15 and TRBJ2-5; D not resolved. There are 16 residues in the CDR3. CDR1 is LNHNV, CDR2 YYDKDF, per germline (reference sequence). Trimming pared 5 bases from V and 5 bases from J, leaving 21 bases between. The CDR3 DNA is TGTGCCACCAGCCCTCAACGTCTCGGCGTTAGGGAGACCCAGTACTTC. It yields the protein CATSPQRLGVRETQYF.

This clonotype was observed at least ten times. The chain carries TRBV7-9 and TRBJ2-1, with TRBD2 matching 11 bases. The CDR3 has 16 residues. J lost 4 bases, V lost 5 bases, and 7 bases had no gene match. The germline V gene has CDR1 SEHNR and CDR2 FQNEAQ (reference sequence). The CDR3 loop is CASSREGLAVYNEQFF. Here the CDR3 DNA reads TGTGCCAGCAGCCGAGAGGGACTAGCGGTATACAATGAGCAGTTCTTC.

As for this clonotype: One base away lies a much larger clone, so this may be a sequencing read error. This chain joins TRBV6-1 and TRBJ1-5, with D tentatively TRBD1 (5 bases). The germline gives CDR1 MNHNS, CDR2 SASEGT. CDR3 length: 14 amino acids. CDR3 bases: TGTGCCGGCAGTCAAATGGGGGTAAATCAGCCCCAGCATTTT. Amino acids: CAGSQMGVNQPQHF.

This rearrangement joins TRBV7-2 to TRBJ2-6; TRBD2 is a possible D gene (6 bases). Germline CDR1 reads SGHTA; CDR2 reads FQGNSA. CDR3 length equals 15 residues. Trimming removed 4 bases at V and 1 base at J, with 8 bases between. CDR3 DNA sequence: TGTGCCAGCAGCTCCGGACTATCTGGGGCCAACGTCCTGACTTTC. This translates into CASSSGLSGANVLTF.

Remarks on this clonotype: Possible read error: a much larger clone is one base away. CDR3 DNA sequence: TGTGCCAGCAGCACACAGAGACCAGTGGGGTGTGGCTACACCTTC. Amino acid sequence: CASSTQRPVGCGYTF. V gene TRBV27 combines with J gene TRBJ1-2; no definite D call. Germline V gene sequence: CDR1 MNHEY, CDR2 SMNVEV (reference sequence). V lost 6 bases, J lost 7 bases, and 21 bases lay in between. This CDR3 spans 15 amino acids.

This clonotype was observed a handful of times. The genes are TRBV14 and TRBJ1-1, with D possibly being TRBD1 (5 bases). CDR3 length: 14 residues. CDR1 and CDR2 from the germline V gene are SGHDN and FVKESK. Trimming left V 3 bases short and J 7 bases short, with 15 bases between. The CDR3 sequence: CASSHRQRIHEAFF. In DNA form, the CDR3 reads TGTGCCAGCAGCCACAGACAGAGAATCCATGAAGCTTTCTTT.

This clonotype was counted only a few times. The chain recombines TRBV4-1 with TRBJ2-1, with D hard to call. CDR1 and CDR2 (germline): MGHRA, YSYEKL. V shed 2 bases and J shed 2 bases, with 10 bases lying between them. The CDR3 covers 15 residues. Here the CDR3 DNA reads TGCGCCAGCAGCCAAAGCCCTTTAACCTACAATGAGCAGTTCTTC. Protein product: CASSQSPLTYNEQFF.

Note on this clonotype: A much more abundant neighbour one base away suggests this may be a read error. The chain is built from TRBV27 and TRBJ2-5, with D possibly matching TRBD2 (5 bases). Germline CDR1 and CDR2: MNHEY and SMNVEV (reference sequence). V shed 1 base and J shed 7 bases, with 10 bases lying between them. The CDR3 totals 13 residues. CDR3 protein: CASSLFSGGTQYF. CDR3 sequence (DNA): TGTGCCAGCAGTTTATTTTCTGGAGGGACCCAGTACTTC.

This clonotype appeared many times. This chain links TRBV15 with TRBJ2-1, with TRBD1 as a possible D gene (6 bases). The CDR3 is 13 residues long. V was clipped by 4 bases and J by 9 bases, with 13 bases between them. Germline assignment: CDR1 LNHNV and CDR2 YYDKDF (reference sequence). The CDR3 reads CATSKRQEGEQFF. CDR3 DNA sequence: TGTGCCACCAGCAAACGACAGGAAGGTGAGCAGTTCTTC.

Regarding this clonotype: Its ends do not fully match the called genes, so a read error is possible. The gene calls are TRBV20-1 and TRBJ2-1, with TRBD2 matching over 11 bases. Germline V gene lookup returns CDR1 DFQATT and CDR2 SNEGSKA (reference sequence). The CDR3 runs 16 residues. The CDR3 reads CSAGDGLAGSYNEQFF. The CDR3 bases are TGCAGTGCTGGAGATGGACTAGCGGGTTCCTACAATGAGCAGTTCTTC.

This clonotype was detected only a few times. This chain uses TRBV5-1 with TRBJ2-7; D is possibly TRBD1 or TRBD2 (5 bases each). From germline, CDR1 is SGHRS and CDR2 YFSETQ. This CDR3 region has 13 residues. V shed 9 bases and J shed 0 bases, with 13 bases lying between them. CDR3 region: CATGTENSYEQYF. The CDR3 DNA reads as TGCGCCACCGGGACCGAGAACTCCTACGAGCAGTACTTC.

This clonotype was observed a few times. The chain links TRBV18 to TRBJ2-3; 8 nucleotides match TRBD2. J lost 1 base, V lost 3 bases, and 9 bases had no gene match. From germline, CDR1 is KGHSH and CDR2 LQKENI. The CDR3 spans 17 residues. CDR3 region: CASSPPGGGQGTDTQYF. The CDR3 bases are TGTGCCAGCTCACCCCCTGGCGGGGGGCAAGGCACAGATACGCAGTATTTT.

The chain joins TRBV12-3 or TRBV12-4 to TRBJ2-1; 9 bases match TRBD2. With 1 base clipped from V and 12 bases from J, the junction kept 10 bases outside the gene matches. The CDR3 loop spans 15 amino acids. This CDR3 is CASSLDRGRALGQFF. The DNA for the CDR3 is TGTGCCAGCAGTTTAGATCGCGGGAGGGCCCTTGGGCAGTTCTTC.

This clonotype was recorded at least ten times. V gene TRBV6-1 combines with J gene TRBJ2-7, with 10 bases that match TRBD1. The CDR3 extends over 13 amino acids. Germline CDR1 and CDR2: MNHNS and SASEGT. After removal of 5 bases from V and 3 bases from J, the junction contained 1 base not matched to a gene. CDR3 residues: CASSWDRGYEQYF. CDR3 DNA sequence: TGTGCCAGCAGTTGGGACAGGGGCTACGAGCAGTACTTC.

Turning to this clonotype: A junction boundary mismatches the germline segment, possibly from a read error. The J gene is TRBJ1-1, the V gene TRBV6-5; D remains ambiguous. The germline V gene encodes CDR1 MNHEY and CDR2 SVGAGI. The CDR3 sequence is 14 residues long. The CDR3: CSSSYSVAGPEAFF. CDR3 nucleotide sequence: TGTTCCAGCAGTTACTCGGTGGCTGGGCCTGAAGCTTTCTTT.

This clonotype has at least ten counts. The chain combines TRBV4-2 with TRBJ2-5; 7 bases agree with TRBD1. Per the germline V gene, CDR1 is LGHNA and CDR2 is YNFKEQ. V lost 2 bases to trimming and J lost 3 bases; unmatched junction nucleotides: 3. This CDR3 is 14 amino acids long. This chain's CDR3 is CASSQFDREETQYF. The CDR3 DNA follows: TGTGCCAGCAGCCAATTTGACAGGGAAGAGACCCAGTACTTC.

The V gene is TRBV5-1, the J gene TRBJ2-7; D uncertain. The CDR3 has 14 residues. Between the trimmed V and J ends, which lost 3 bases and 2 bases, there was a span of 12 bases. Germline assignment: CDR1 SGHRS and CDR2 YFSETQ. The CDR3 DNA sequence: TGCGCCAGCAGCTCGATAGGGCAAACCTACGAGCAGTACTTC. Its translation: CASSSIGQTYEQYF.

V gene TRBV20-1 combines with J gene TRBJ1-1, with a weak D call TRBD1 (5 bases). Trimming took off 5 bases at V and 5 bases at J, with 18 bases between the two ends. In germline, CDR1 is DFQATT, CDR2 SNEGSKA (reference sequence). CDR3 length: 14 residues. CDR3 DNA: TGCAGTGCTTTAGAAGGGGAGGGTAGGACTGAAGCTTTCTTT. This gives the protein CSALEGEGRTEAFF.

This clonotype was seen a single time. A much more abundant neighbour one base away suggests this may be a read error. The gene calls are TRBV6-1 and TRBJ2-2; D unclear. The germline V gene has CDR1 MNHNS and CDR2 SASEGT. The CDR3 runs 13 residues. CDR3 residues: CAGSPSDTGELFF. CDR3 DNA: TGTGCCGGCAGTCCCTCTGACACCGGGGAGCTGTTTTTT.